A selection of T cell receptor beta chains follows, all from one sample in a study of T-cell reconstitution after alpha-beta-depleted transplantation in children. TCRdb used MiXCR to reprocess the PCR reads, holding one entry per CDR3 protein. The top ten hold about 35% of the sample, which has 530,000 or so distinct CDR3 sequences, around 27% seen once. The material was PBMCs, obtained before TCRalphabeta/CD19-depleted stem cell transplant. These TCRs come from a boy in the first two years of life with Wiskott-Aldrich syndrome, due to receive a stem cell transplant. Each CDR3 is given with its conserved first and last residue. The order of the fields is J gene, D gene, V gene, clone size, CDR3 protein, CDR3 DNA. D genes are given only for firm matches. Not all rows give a size; the values are once, few, many and, for expanded clones, a class.

TRBJ1-4 - TRBV5-1 - CASSLTGTNEKLFF TGCGCCAGCAGCTTGACAGGAACTAATGAAAAACTGTTTTTT
TRBJ2-1 - TRBV7-9 - CASSLRSRVPEDEQFF TGTGCCAGCAGCTTACGGTCCCGGGTTCCGGAAGATGAGCAGTTCTTC
TRBJ2-3 - TRBV7-2 - CASSLRDKRPTQYF TGTGCCAGCAGCTTAAGGGACAAGCGACCTACGCAGTATTTT
TRBJ2-1 - TRBV28 few CASSLSPSGVYNEQFF TGTGCCAGCAGTTTATCCCCGAGCGGCGTTTACAATGAGCAGTTCTTC
TRBJ2-7 - TRBV6-1 - CASSRNPSYEQYF TGTGCCAGCAGTAGGAACCCCTCCTACGAGCAGTACTTC
TRBJ2-7 TRBD1 TRBV27 - CASSPWTGFNEQYF TGTGCCAGCAGCCCCTGGACAGGGTTCAACGAGCAGTACTTC
TRBJ2-3 TRBD2 TRBV5-1 few CASSLRTSGKNSDTQYF TGCGCCAGCAGCTTAAGGACTAGCGGGAAGAATAGCGATACGCAGTATTTT
TRBJ1-5 - TRBV7-9 - CASSLWQGSNQPQHF TGTGCCAGCAGCTTATGGCAGGGTAGCAATCAGCCCCAGCATTTT
TRBJ2-2 - TRBV5-1 - CASSLLIRGDSGELFF TGCGCCAGCAGCTTGTTAATCCGGGGAGATTCCGGGGAGCTGTTTTTT
TRBJ2-7 - TRBV4-2 - CASSPERGAGTEYF TGTGCCAGCAGCCCAGAGCGTGGAGCCGGGACGGAGTACTTC
TRBJ2-3 - TRBV5-1 few CASSLDSTRSTDTQYF TGCGCCAGCAGCTTGGACTCGACTCGTAGCACAGATACGCAGTATTTT
TRBJ2-1 TRBD2 TRBV5-1 few CASSGRLAGGLGNEQFF TGCGCCAGCAGCGGACGACTAGCGGGAGGGCTTGGCAATGAGCAGTTCTTC
TRBJ2-3 TRBD2 TRBV11-1 - CASSTRRLAVTDTQYF TGTGCCAGCAGCACAAGGCGACTAGCGGTAACAGATACGCAGTATTTT
TRBJ2-7 TRBD2 TRBV7-6 - CASSLVPAGPAGGSYEQYF TGTGCCAGCAGCTTAGTCCCAGCGGGACCAGCTGGGGGGTCCTACGAGCAGTACTTC
TRBJ2-1 - TRBV4-1 many CASSQVRYNEQFF TGCGCCAGCAGCCAAGTTAGGTACAATGAGCAGTTCTTC
TRBJ2-2 TRBD2 TRBV10-3 few CAISPAGVSTGELFF TGTGCCATCAGCCCAGCGGGAGTATCCACCGGGGAGCTGTTTTTT
TRBJ1-6 - TRBV6-6 few CASSRGINSPLHF TGTGCCAGCAGTCGGGGGATTAATTCACCCCTCCACTTT
TRBJ1-4 - TRBV6-1 - CASRSRLSNEKLFF TGTGCCAGCAGGTCCAGGCTCTCTAATGAAAAACTGTTTTTT
TRBJ2-3 TRBD2 TRBV10-3 - CAISEGGLAGDTQYF TGTGCCATCAGTGAAGGGGGACTAGCGGGAGATACGCAGTATTTT
TRBJ2-3 - TRBV9 few CASSVDVAGSVVDTQYF TGTGCCAGCAGCGTAGATGTTGCGGGAAGTGTCGTGGATACGCAGTATTTT
TRBJ2-3 TRBD2 TRBV7-9 - CASSRKGGAGGYTDTQYF TGTGCCAGCAGCCGCAAGGGGGGAGCGGGAGGATACACAGATACGCAGTATTTT
TRBJ2-2 TRBD1 TRBV7-9 few CASSLTGATNTGELFF TGTGCCAGCAGCTTAACAGGGGCTACGAACACCGGGGAGCTGTTTTTT
TRBJ2-1 - TRBV10-3 - CAISEAVTLSNEQFF TGTGCCATCAGTGAGGCGGTTACCTTATCCAATGAGCAGTTCTTC
TRBJ1-5 - TRBV27 few CASSFLNQPQHF TGTGCCAGCAGTTTCTTAAATCAGCCCCAGCATTTT
TRBJ2-7 - TRBV14 few CASSQGRGAYYEQYF TGTGCCAGCAGCCAAGGCAGGGGTGCTTACTACGAGCAGTACTTC
TRBJ1-5 TRBD1 TRBV6-5 - CASSYSNRGGWGNQPQHF TGTGCCAGCAGTTACTCGAACAGGGGAGGATGGGGCAATCAGCCCCAGCATTTT
TRBJ2-2 - TRBV5-1 few CASTDGTPTGELFF TGCGCCAGCACTGACGGGACACCCACCGGGGAGCTGTTTTTT
TRBJ2-3 TRBD1 TRBV28 - CASITGGRNTDTQYF TGTGCCAGCATCACAGGGGGCCGGAACACAGATACGCAGTATTTT
TRBJ2-1 - TRBV27 - CASSPISWRRGGNEQFF TGTGCCAGCAGTCCCATTAGCTGGCGGAGGGGAGGCAATGAGCAGTTCTTC
TRBJ2-5 - TRBV10-3 - CALRPSLQETQYF TGTGCTCTCAGACCTTCGCTCCAAGAGACCCAGTACTTC
TRBJ2-5 - TRBV24-1 - CAATQETQYF TGTGCCGCTACTCAAGAGACCCAGTACTTC